The 8 T cell receptor beta chains listed next were all sequenced from one sample in a study of blood T cell repertoires in COVID-19. Profiling relied on immunoSEQ multiplex PCR, and the TCRdb table lists in-frame clones only, not all of them. The sample lists about 200,000 clones, about 86% occurring once. The sequencing sample was made of peripheral blood. The receptors originated from a woman between 45 and 60 years old with acute or convalescent COVID-19.

This rearrangement joins TRBV10-1 to TRBJ2-7, with a possible D match to TRBD1 (5 bases). V was trimmed by 1 base and J by 6 bases, leaving 13 bases between them. This CDR3 contains 14 residues. From germline, CDR1 is WNHNN and CDR2 SYGVQD (reference sequence). CDR3 amino acids: CASSEYPGLPEQYF. The CDR3 region has the DNA TGCGCCAGCAGTGAGTATCCAGGGCTACCCGAGCAGTACTTC.

The gene calls are TRBV7-2 and TRBJ1-5; D possibly corresponds to TRBD1 (5 bases). The V gene lost 1 base and the J gene lost 8 bases, with 12 bases spanning the gap. CDR1 is SGHTA and CDR2 is FQGNSA in the germline V gene. The CDR3 spans 14 residues. The CDR3 sequence: CASSLVGGYEPQHF. CDR3 nucleotides: TGTGCCAGCAGCTTAGTCGGGGGATACGAGCCCCAGCATTTT.

This sequence joins TRBV5-4 and TRBJ2-3; TRBD1 might be the D (6 bases). V gave up 0 bases and J gave up 4 bases, with 12 bases separating them. CDR3 length: 15 amino acids. Germline V lookup: CDR1 SGHNT, CDR2 YYREEE (reference sequence). The CDR3 spells CASSLGATGSDTQYF. CDR3 DNA sequence: TGTGCCAGCAGCTTGGGGGCCACAGGGTCAGATACGCAGTATTTT.

The chain joins TRBV20-1 to TRBJ1-1; D is perhaps TRBD1 (6 bases). This CDR3 has 13 amino acids. Trimming stripped 3 bases from V and 2 bases from J, with 10 bases between. Per the germline V gene, CDR1 is DFQATT and CDR2 is SNEGSKA (reference sequence). The DNA of the CDR3 is TGCAGTGCTAGTCGGACAGACAACACTGAAGCTTTCTTT. It yields the protein CSASRTDNTEAFF.

The rearrangement joins TRBV5-6 to TRBJ2-7; TRBD2 matches 7 bases. The V segment lost 4 bases and the J segment 3 bases; nucleotides outside the gene matches: 10. CDR1 and CDR2 (germline): SGHDT, YYEEEE. The CDR3 runs 15 residues. CDR3 coding DNA: TGTGCCAGCAGCATATTCGGGACTACCCTCTACGAGCAGTACTTC. It specifies CASSIFGTTLYEQYF.

The rearrangement joins TRBV6-5 to TRBJ2-1; 12 nucleotides align to TRBD2. Unmatched junction bases numbered 7, after V lost 4 bases and J lost 9 bases. Per germline, CDR1 MNHEY and CDR2 SVGAGI. This CDR3 region has 15 residues. The CDR3 region is CASSFRLAGEGEQFF. The CDR3 DNA is TGTGCCAGCAGTTTCCGACTAGCGGGAGAGGGTGAGCAGTTCTTC.

The V and J genes are TRBV30 and TRBJ1-1, with 7 bases identical to TRBD1. Trimming took 1 base from V and 8 from J; bases not matched to a gene: 10. Germline values: CDR1 GTSNPN, CDR2 SVGIG (reference sequence). The CDR3 covers 14 residues. The CDR3 sequence: CAWSARTGTVEAFF. The CDR3 region has the DNA TGTGCCTGGAGTGCCAGAACCGGGACAGTCGAAGCTTTCTTT.

V is TRBV19 and J is TRBJ1-6; weak D call: TRBD1 (6 bases). Trimming stripped 7 bases from V and 8 bases from J, with 12 bases between. Germline assignment: CDR1 LNHDA and CDR2 SQIVND (reference sequence). The length of the CDR3 is 13 residues. CDR3 region: CASNTGWDSPLHF. In DNA form, the CDR3 reads TGTGCCAGTAACACAGGGTGGGATTCACCCCTCCACTTT.